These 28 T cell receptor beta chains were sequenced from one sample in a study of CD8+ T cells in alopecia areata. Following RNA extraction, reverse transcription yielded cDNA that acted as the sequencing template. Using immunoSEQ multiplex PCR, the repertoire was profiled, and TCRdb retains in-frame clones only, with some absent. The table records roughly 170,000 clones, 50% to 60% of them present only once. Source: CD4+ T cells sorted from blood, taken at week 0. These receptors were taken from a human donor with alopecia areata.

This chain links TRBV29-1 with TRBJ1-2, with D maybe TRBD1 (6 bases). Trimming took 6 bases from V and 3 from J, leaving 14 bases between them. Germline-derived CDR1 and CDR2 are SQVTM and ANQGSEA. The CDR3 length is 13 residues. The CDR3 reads CSVWTVRDYGYTF. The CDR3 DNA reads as TGCAGCGTGTGGACAGTCCGGGACTATGGCTACACCTTC.

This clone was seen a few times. CDR3 sequence reads: CASSPLDSNYGYTF. The CDR3 DNA is TGTGCCAGTAGTCCCCTAGACTCTAACTATGGCTACACCTTC. The chain links TRBV19 to TRBJ1-2; D unresolved. Germline CDR1 is LNHDA and CDR2 is SQIVND (reference sequence). The germline V and J ends were trimmed by 5 bases and 0 bases, with 10 bases remaining between them. This CDR3 comprises 14 residues.

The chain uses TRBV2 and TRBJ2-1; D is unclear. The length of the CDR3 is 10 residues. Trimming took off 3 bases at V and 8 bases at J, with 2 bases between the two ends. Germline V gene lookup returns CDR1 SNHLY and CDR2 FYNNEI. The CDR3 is CASSEDEQFF. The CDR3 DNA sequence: TGTGCCAGCAGTGAGGATGAGCAGTTCTTC.

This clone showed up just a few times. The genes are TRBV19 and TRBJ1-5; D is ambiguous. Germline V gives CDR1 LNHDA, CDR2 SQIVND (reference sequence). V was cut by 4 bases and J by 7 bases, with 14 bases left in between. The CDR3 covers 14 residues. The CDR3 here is CASSRTPRRQPQHF. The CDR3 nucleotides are TGTGCCAGTAGTAGGACTCCCCGACGACAGCCCCAGCATTTT.

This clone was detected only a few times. DNA of the CDR3: TGTGCCAGCAGCCAATCCTCGGGACAGGGGTCGGATACGCAGTATTTT. Residues: CASSQSSGQGSDTQYF. J is TRBJ2-3 and V is TRBV7-9; 10 bases map to TRBD1. This CDR3 spans 16 amino acids. CDR1 is SEHNR and CDR2 is FQNEAQ in the germline V gene (reference sequence). The ends lost 5 bases at V and 6 bases at J; junction bases unmatched: 11. Filled out from reference TRBV7-9 and TRBJ2-3, the complete variable domain reads DTGVSQNPRHKITKRGQNVTFRCDPISEHNRLYWYRQTLGQGPEFLTYFQNEAQLEKSRLLSDRFSAERPKGSFSTLEIQRTEQGDSAMYLCASSQSSGQGSDTQYFGPGTRLTVL.

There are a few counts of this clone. The CDR3 DNA follows: TGTGCCAGCAGCCGGAGTGGTGGCACTGAAGCTTTCTTT. It specifies CASSRSGGTEAFF. V and J are TRBV27 and TRBJ1-1, with D unclear. CDR1 MNHEY and CDR2 SMNVEV come from the germline V gene (reference sequence). The CDR3 has 13 amino acids. Trimming stripped 6 bases from V and 4 bases from J, with 12 bases between.

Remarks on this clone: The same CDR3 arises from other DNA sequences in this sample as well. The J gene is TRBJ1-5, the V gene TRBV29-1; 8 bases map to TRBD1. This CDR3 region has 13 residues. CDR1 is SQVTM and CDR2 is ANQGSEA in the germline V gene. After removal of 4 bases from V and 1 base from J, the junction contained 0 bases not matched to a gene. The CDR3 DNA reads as TGCAGCGTTGGACAGGGGAGCAATCAGCCCCAGCATTTT. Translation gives CSVGQGSNQPQHF.

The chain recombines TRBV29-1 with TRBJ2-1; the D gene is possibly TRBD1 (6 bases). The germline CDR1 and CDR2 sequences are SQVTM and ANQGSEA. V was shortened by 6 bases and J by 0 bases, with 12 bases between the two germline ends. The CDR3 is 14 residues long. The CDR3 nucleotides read TGCAGCGTAAAGGACAGAAGCTCCTACAATGAGCAGTTCTTC. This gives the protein CSVKDRSSYNEQFF.

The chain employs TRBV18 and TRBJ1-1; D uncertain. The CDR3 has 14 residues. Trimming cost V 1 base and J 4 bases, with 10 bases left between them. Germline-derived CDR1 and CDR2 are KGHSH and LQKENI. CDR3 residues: CASSPRREPTEAFF. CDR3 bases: TGTGCCAGCTCACCACGACGGGAACCCACTGAAGCTTTCTTT.

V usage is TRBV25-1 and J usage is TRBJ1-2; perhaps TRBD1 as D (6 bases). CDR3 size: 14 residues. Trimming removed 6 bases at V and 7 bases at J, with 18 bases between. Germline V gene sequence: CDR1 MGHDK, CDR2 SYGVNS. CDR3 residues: CASREHREVGGYTF. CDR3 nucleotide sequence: TGTGCCAGCAGGGAGCACAGGGAAGTGGGTGGCTACACCTTC.

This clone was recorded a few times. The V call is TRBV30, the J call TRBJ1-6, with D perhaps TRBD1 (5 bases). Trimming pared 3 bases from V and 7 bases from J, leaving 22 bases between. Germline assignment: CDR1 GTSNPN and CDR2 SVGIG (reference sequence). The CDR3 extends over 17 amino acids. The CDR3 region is CAWRSQGRGVGNSPLHF. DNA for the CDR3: TGTGCCTGGAGGAGCCAGGGTCGCGGGGTAGGAAATTCACCCCTCCACTTT.

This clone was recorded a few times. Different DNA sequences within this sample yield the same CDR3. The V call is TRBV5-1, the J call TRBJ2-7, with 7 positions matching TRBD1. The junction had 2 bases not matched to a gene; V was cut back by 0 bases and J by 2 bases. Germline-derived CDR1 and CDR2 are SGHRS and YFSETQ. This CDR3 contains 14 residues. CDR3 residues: CASSLGDRAYEQYF. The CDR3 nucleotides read TGCGCCAGCAGCTTGGGGGACAGAGCCTACGAGCAGTACTTC.

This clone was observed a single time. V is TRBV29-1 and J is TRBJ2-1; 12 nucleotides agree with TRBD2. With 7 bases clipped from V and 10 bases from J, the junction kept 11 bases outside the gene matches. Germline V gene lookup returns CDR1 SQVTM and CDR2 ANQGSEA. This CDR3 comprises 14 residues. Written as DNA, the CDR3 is TGCAGCGCCCCCAGGCCGGGACTAGCGGGCGAGCAGTTCTTC. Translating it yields CSAPRPGLAGEQFF.

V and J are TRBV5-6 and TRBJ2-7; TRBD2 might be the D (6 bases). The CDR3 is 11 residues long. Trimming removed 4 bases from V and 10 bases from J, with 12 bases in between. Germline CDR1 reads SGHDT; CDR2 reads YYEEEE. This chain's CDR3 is CASSAGGDQYF. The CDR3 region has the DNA TGTGCCAGCAGCGCCGGAGGGGATCAGTACTTC.

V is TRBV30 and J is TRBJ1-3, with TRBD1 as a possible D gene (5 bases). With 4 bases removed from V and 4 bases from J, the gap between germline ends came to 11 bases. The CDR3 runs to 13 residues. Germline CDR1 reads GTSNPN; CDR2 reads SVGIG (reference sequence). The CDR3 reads CAWIQGGGNTIYF. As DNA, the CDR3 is TGTGCCTGGATTCAGGGAGGAGGAAACACCATATATTTT.

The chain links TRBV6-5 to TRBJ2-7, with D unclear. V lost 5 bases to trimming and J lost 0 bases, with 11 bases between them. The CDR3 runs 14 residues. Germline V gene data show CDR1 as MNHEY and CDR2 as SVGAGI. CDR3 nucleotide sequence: TGTGCCAGCAGTCGAGAAGGATACTCCTACGAGCAGTACTTC. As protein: CASSREGYSYEQYF.

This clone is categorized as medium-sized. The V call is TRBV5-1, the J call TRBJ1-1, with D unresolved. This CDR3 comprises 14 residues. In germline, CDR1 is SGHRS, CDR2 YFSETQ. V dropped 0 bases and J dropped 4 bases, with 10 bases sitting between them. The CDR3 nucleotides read TGCGCCAGCAGCTTGGATTCGGTGGGCACTGAAGCTTTCTTT. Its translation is CASSLDSVGTEAFF. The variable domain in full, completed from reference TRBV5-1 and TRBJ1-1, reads KAGVTQTPRYLIKTRGQQVTLSCSPISGHRSVSWYQQTPGQGLQFLFEYFSETQRNKGNFPGRFSGRQFSNSRSEMNVSTLELGDSALYLCASSLDSVGTEAFFGQGTRLTVV.

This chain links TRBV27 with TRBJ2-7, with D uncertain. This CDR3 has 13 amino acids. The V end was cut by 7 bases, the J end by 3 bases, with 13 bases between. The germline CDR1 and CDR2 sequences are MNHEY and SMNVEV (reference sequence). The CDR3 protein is CASTPSPGYEQYF. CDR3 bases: TGTGCCAGCACCCCCTCCCCCGGCTACGAGCAGTACTTC.

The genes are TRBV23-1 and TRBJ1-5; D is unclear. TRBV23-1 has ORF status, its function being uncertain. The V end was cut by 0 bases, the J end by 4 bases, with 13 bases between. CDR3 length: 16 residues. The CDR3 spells CASSQSLRALNQPQHF. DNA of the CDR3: TGCGCCAGCAGTCAATCGCTAAGGGCACTAAATCAGCCCCAGCATTTT.

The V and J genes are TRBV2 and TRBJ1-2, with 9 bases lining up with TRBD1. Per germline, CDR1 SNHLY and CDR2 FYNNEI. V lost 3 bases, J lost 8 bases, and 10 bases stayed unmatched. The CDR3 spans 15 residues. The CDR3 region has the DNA TGTGCCAGCAGTGAGGGGAACAGGGGGCAGGAAGGCTACACCTTC. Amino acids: CASSEGNRGQEGYTF.

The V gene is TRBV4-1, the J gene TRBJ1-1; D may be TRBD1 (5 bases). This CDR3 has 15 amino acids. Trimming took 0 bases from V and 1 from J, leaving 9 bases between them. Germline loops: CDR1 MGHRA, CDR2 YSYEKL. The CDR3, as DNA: TGCGCCAGCAGCCAAGAGGTTACAGGGAACACTGAAGCTTTCTTT. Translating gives CASSQEVTGNTEAFF.

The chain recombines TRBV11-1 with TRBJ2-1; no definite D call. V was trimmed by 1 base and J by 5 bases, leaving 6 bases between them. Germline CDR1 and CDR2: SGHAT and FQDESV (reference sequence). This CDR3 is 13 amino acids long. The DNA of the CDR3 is TGTGCCAGCAGCTTAGGGCTCGACAATGAGCAGTTCTTC. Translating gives CASSLGLDNEQFF.

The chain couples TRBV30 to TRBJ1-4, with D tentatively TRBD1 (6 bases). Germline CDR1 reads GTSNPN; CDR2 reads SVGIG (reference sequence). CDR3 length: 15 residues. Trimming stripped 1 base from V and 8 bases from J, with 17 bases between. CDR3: CAWSATGTLGEKLFF. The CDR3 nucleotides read TGTGCCTGGAGTGCAACCGGGACACTCGGAGAAAAACTGTTTTTT.

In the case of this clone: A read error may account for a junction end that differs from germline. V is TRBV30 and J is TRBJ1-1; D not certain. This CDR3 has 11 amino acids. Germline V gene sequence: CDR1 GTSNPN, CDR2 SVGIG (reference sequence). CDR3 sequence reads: CAWSVHQYRVF. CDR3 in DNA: TGTGCCTGGAGTGTGCACCAATATCGGGTCTTT.

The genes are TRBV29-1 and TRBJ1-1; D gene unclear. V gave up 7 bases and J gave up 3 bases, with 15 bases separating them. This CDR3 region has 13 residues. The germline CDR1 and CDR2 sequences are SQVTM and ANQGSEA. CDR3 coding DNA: TGCAGCGCTAAACAGCAGCTTGACACTGAAGCTTTCTTT. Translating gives CSAKQQLDTEAFF.

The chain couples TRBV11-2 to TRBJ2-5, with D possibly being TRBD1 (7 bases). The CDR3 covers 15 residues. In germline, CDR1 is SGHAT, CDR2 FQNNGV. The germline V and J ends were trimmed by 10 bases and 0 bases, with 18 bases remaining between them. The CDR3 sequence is CATRTQGGYQETQYF. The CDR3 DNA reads TGTGCCACCCGGACTCAGGGGGGCTACCAAGAGACCCAGTACTTC.

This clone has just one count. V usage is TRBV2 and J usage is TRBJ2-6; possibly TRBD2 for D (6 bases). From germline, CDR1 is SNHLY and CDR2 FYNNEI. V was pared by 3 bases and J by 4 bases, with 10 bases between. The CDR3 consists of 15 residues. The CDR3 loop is CASSEEGSGANVLTF. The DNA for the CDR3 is TGTGCCAGCAGTGAGGAGGGGTCCGGGGCCAACGTCCTGACTTTC.

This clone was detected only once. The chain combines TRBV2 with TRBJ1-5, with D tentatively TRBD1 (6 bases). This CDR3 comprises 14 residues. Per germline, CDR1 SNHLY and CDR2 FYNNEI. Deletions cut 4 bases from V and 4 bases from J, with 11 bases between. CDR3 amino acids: CASSATTGNQPQHF. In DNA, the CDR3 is TGTGCCAGCAGTGCTACTACAGGGAATCAGCCCCAGCATTTT.